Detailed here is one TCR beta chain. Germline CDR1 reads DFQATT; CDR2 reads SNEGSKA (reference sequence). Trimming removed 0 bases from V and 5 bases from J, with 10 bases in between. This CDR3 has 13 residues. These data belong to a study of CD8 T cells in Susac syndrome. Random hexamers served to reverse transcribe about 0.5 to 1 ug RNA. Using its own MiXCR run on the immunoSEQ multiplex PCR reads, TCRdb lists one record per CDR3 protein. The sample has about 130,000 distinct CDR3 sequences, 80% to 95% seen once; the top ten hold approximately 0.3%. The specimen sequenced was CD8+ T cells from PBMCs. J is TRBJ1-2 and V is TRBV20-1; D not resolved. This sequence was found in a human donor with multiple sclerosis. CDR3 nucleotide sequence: TGCAGTGCTAGAGAGGTGGAAGTATATGGCTACACCTTC. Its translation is CSAREVEVYGYTF.